This record looks at one T cell receptor beta chain sequence and its context. Its antigen is unknown. These data belong to a study of T cell repertoires in cytomegalovirus infection. The wider study: The study used recently identified HLA-C-restricted and well-studied HLA-B-restricted CMV epitopes. It was the public TCR beta signatures that indicated both CMV infection and matching HLA type. Study-wide results and limits: The study found HLA-C-restricted CMV-specific TCR beta clonotypes dominating the ex vivo response.

The germline V gene has CDR1 MNHEY and CDR2 SVGEGT. This CDR3 has 14 residues. The V end was cut by 4 bases, the J end by 5 bases, with 12 bases between. In TCRdb, the reads were re-called with MiXCR into one record per CDR3 protein. The sample yields fewer than 850,000 distinct CDR3 sequences, 25% to 35% seen once. The chain uses TRBV6-2 or TRBV6-3 and TRBJ1-5, with D perhaps matching TRBD1 (6 bases). Sequencing used cultured CD8+ T cells from PBMCs, obtained from culture after CMV antigen stimulation. The origin of this receptor is a human donor in good health (CMV status not recorded). Some clones in this sample may be carry-over from other donors' samples. CDR3 bases: TGTGCCAGCAGTTTTTTAGCAGGGGATCAGCCCCAGCATTTT. It translates to CASSFLAGDQPQHF.